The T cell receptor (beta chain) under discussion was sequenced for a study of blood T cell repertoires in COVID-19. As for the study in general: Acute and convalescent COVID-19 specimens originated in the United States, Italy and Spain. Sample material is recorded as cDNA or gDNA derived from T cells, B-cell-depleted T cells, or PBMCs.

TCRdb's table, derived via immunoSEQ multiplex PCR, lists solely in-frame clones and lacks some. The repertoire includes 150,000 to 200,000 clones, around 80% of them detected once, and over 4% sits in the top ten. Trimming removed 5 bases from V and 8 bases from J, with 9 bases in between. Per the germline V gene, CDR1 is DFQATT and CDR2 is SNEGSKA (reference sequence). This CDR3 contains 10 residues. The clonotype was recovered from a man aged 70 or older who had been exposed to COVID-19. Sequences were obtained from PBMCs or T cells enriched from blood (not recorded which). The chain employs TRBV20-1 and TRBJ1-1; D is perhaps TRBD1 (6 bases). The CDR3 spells CSAVQGEAFF. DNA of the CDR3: TGCAGTGCTGTGCAGGGGGAAGCTTTCTTT.